This entry lists 31 T cell receptor beta chains sequenced from one sample in a study of blood T cell repertoires in COVID-19. TCRdb's table, derived via immunoSEQ multiplex PCR, lists solely in-frame clones and lacks some. Of around 86,000 clones listed, around 87% are singletons. The sequenced sample consisted of peripheral blood. The receptors originated from a woman older than 75 with acute or convalescent COVID-19.

This sequence joins TRBV7-9 and TRBJ2-2; 7 bases fit TRBD1. Germline V gives CDR1 SEHNR, CDR2 FQNEAQ (reference sequence). V dropped 4 bases and J dropped 5; count of bases not matched to a gene: 4. The CDR3 runs to 14 residues. The CDR3 spells CASSSTGVTGELFF. The CDR3 DNA is TGTGCCAGCAGCTCTACAGGGGTGACCGGGGAGCTGTTTTTT.

V is TRBV5-1 and J is TRBJ1-1; 10 bases agree with TRBD1. CDR1 and CDR2 (germline): SGHRS, YFSETQ. This CDR3 has 17 residues. V lost 0 bases, J lost 2 bases, and 7 bases stayed unmatched. The CDR3 DNA reads as TGCGCCAGCAGCTTGGTGTTGACAGGGGGCAAAAACACTGAAGCTTTCTTT. This codes for CASSLVLTGGKNTEAFF.

This chain joins TRBV5-1 and TRBJ2-7; TRBD1 matches at 7 bases. Germline V gene data show CDR1 as SGHRS and CDR2 as YFSETQ. V lost 4 bases and J lost 1; bases outside the gene matches: 11. The CDR3 has 16 residues. The DNA for the CDR3 is TGCGCCAGCAGCGACGGGCAGGGGGAATCATCCTACGAGCAGTACTTC. Translating gives CASSDGQGESSYEQYF.

The chain recombines TRBV7-9 with TRBJ2-1; 13 nucleotides line up with TRBD2. In germline, CDR1 is SEHNR, CDR2 FQNEAQ (reference sequence). V was pared by 10 bases and J by 4 bases, with 19 bases of the junction left unmatched. CDR3 length: 19 residues. This chain's CDR3 is CATRKAGLAGRGTYNEQFF. CDR3 sequence (DNA): TGTGCCACGAGAAAGGCGGGACTAGCGGGGCGGGGGACGTACAATGAGCAGTTCTTC.

This sequence joins TRBV19 and TRBJ1-6; D is possibly TRBD1 (6 bases). This CDR3 spans 12 amino acids. Germline assignment: CDR1 LNHDA and CDR2 SQIVND (reference sequence). Trimming pared 9 bases from V and 3 bases from J, leaving 6 bases between. The CDR3 DNA follows: TGTGCCAGCAGGGGCTATAATTCACCCCTCCACTTT. Protein: CASRGYNSPLHF.

A few counts support this clone. J is TRBJ1-2 and V is TRBV9; 11 bases are shared with TRBD1. J lost 6 bases, V lost 4 bases, and 5 bases had no gene match. The CDR3 has 14 amino acids. The germline CDR1 and CDR2 sequences are SGDLS and YYNGEE. The DNA of the CDR3 is TGTGCCAGCAGCCTCGGGACAGGGGGGGATGGCTACACCTTC. Amino acid sequence: CASSLGTGGDGYTF.

The chain employs TRBV2 and TRBJ2-5; D perhaps matches TRBD2 (6 bases). This CDR3 region has 13 residues. Germline V lookup: CDR1 SNHLY, CDR2 FYNNEI. V lost 8 bases, J lost 1 base, and 11 bases lay in between. The CDR3 DNA reads TGTGCCAGCGGGCGGACTATCCAAGAGACCCAGTACTTC. Its protein product is CASGRTIQETQYF.

The chain carries TRBV15 and TRBJ2-6; D is perhaps TRBD2 (5 bases). The CDR3 sequence is 17 residues long. Germline V gene lookup returns CDR1 LNHNV and CDR2 YYDKDF (reference sequence). V was trimmed by 0 bases and J by 0 bases, leaving 9 bases between them. CDR3 sequence: CATSRDLAGSGANVLTF. In nucleotides, the CDR3 is TGTGCCACCAGCAGAGATCTGGCGGGCTCTGGGGCCAACGTCCTGACTTTC.

The chain is built from TRBV5-1 and TRBJ1-1; D gene uncertain. In germline, CDR1 is SGHRS, CDR2 YFSETQ. The CDR3 consists of 13 residues. V dropped 0 bases and J dropped 1 base, with 4 bases sitting between them. For the CDR3, the DNA is TGCGCCAGCAGCTTGGGCGGGAACACTGAAGCTTTCTTT. It encodes CASSLGGNTEAFF.

The J gene is TRBJ2-3, the V gene TRBV15; TRBD2 might be the D (7 bases). The V end was cut by 2 bases, the J end by 5 bases, with 17 bases between. The CDR3 sequence is 16 residues long. CDR1 LNHNV and CDR2 YYDKDF come from the germline V gene (reference sequence). CDR3: CATSRNRGGAQDTQYF. The DNA of the CDR3 is TGTGCCACCAGCAGAAATAGGGGGGGGGCCCAAGATACGCAGTATTTT.

The chain uses TRBV7-9 and TRBJ2-7, with D possibly TRBD1 on 5 matching bases. From germline, CDR1 is SEHNR and CDR2 FQNEAQ (reference sequence). V lost 0 bases, J lost 6 bases, and 9 bases lay in between. This CDR3 is 13 amino acids long. The CDR3 here is CASSLARVGEQYF. The CDR3 DNA sequence: TGTGCCAGCAGCTTAGCCAGGGTCGGCGAGCAGTACTTC.

V usage is TRBV7-2 and J usage is TRBJ2-1; 7 bases align to TRBD1. V gave up 1 base and J gave up 7 bases; unmatched junction bases: 10. This CDR3 comprises 16 residues. Germline V gene sequence: CDR1 SGHTA, CDR2 FQGNSA. CDR3 in amino acids: CASSLGGQAPRNEQFF. DNA for the CDR3: TGTGCCAGCAGCTTAGGAGGACAGGCCCCGAGGAATGAGCAGTTCTTC.

The V call is TRBV13, the J call TRBJ2-2; D call uncertain. The germline V gene encodes CDR1 PRHDT and CDR2 FYEKMQ (reference sequence). V was shortened by 6 bases and J by 3 bases, with 11 bases between the two germline ends. The CDR3 spans 14 residues. This chain's CDR3 is CASRARVDTGELFF. Here the CDR3 DNA reads TGTGCCAGCAGGGCTCGGGTAGACACCGGGGAGCTGTTTTTT.

Only one count was recorded for this clone. Other DNA sequences of this sample code for an identical CDR3. The gene calls are TRBV6-5 and TRBJ1-1, with a possible D match to TRBD1 (6 bases). The V gene lost 6 bases and the J gene lost 1 base, with 6 bases spanning the gap. Germline CDR1 is MNHEY and CDR2 is SVGAGI. The CDR3 covers 12 residues. The CDR3 here is CASRDRNTEAFF. The DNA for the CDR3 is TGTGCCAGCAGGGACAGGAACACTGAAGCTTTCTTT.

In its sample, this clone was seen once. The genes are TRBV5-1 and TRBJ2-3; 7 nucleotides line up with TRBD1. Germline V gene lookup returns CDR1 SGHRS and CDR2 YFSETQ. The length of the CDR3 is 13 residues. Trimming removed 4 bases from V and 6 bases from J; junction bases left unmatched: 5. CDR3 region: CASSKGTDDTQYF. In DNA, the CDR3 is TGCGCCAGCAGCAAGGGGACAGATGATACGCAGTATTTT.

This chain uses TRBV2 with TRBJ1-2, with D uncertain. Germline CDR1 is SNHLY and CDR2 is FYNNEI. The CDR3 runs 14 residues. The V gene lost 4 bases and the J gene lost 2 bases, with 11 bases spanning the gap. CDR3 coding DNA: TGTGCCAGCAGTGGGAGCCGAATCAACTATGGCTACACCTTC. It encodes CASSGSRINYGYTF.

The chain is built from TRBV9 and TRBJ2-3; D is perhaps TRBD1 (6 bases). CDR3 length: 16 residues. CDR1 SGDLS and CDR2 YYNGEE come from the germline V gene. V dropped 3 bases and J dropped 5 bases, with 19 bases sitting between them. CDR3 protein: CASSEGDGGIGDTQYF. CDR3 coding DNA: TGTGCCAGCAGCGAGGGGGACGGAGGTATCGGAGATACGCAGTATTTT.

The V and J genes are TRBV28 and TRBJ1-1; 8 bases are shared with TRBD1. The J segment lost 4 bases and the V segment lost 8 bases, leaving 9 bases of the junction unmatched. CDR1 MDHEN and CDR2 SYDVKM come from the germline V gene. The CDR3 runs 14 residues. The CDR3 nucleotides are TGTGCCAGCGGGAAGGACAGGGCTATCACTGAAGCTTTCTTT. This translates into CASGKDRAITEAFF.

By its share, this clone is medium-sized. V is TRBV7-8 and J is TRBJ2-2; 8 bases align to TRBD2. CDR3 length equals 15 residues. Per the germline V gene, CDR1 is SGHVS and CDR2 is FQNEAQ. V was pared by 5 bases and J by 0 bases, with 2 bases of the junction left unmatched. The CDR3 reads CASSLTSANTGELFF. The CDR3 region has the DNA TGTGCCAGCAGCCTGACTAGCGCGAACACCGGGGAGCTGTTTTTT.

This clone was observed once. The missing conserved phenylalanine or tryptophan at the end of this CDR3 makes a read error likely. The chain carries TRBV27 and TRBJ1-2; D remains ambiguous. Per germline, CDR1 MNHEY and CDR2 SMNVEV (reference sequence). Trimming pared 4 bases from V and 6 bases from J, leaving 9 bases between. The CDR3 consists of 12 residues. CDR3 nucleotides: TGTGCCAGCAGTTCCCTCGGGGATGGCTACACCCTC. This gives the protein CASSSLGDGYTL.

This rearrangement joins TRBV30 to TRBJ1-5; 7 nucleotides match TRBD1. With V trimmed by 3 bases and J by 5 bases, 4 bases remained unmatched. CDR1 and CDR2 from the germline V gene are GTSNPN and SVGIG (reference sequence). This CDR3 has 13 residues. The CDR3 sequence is CAWSRDSDQPQHF. In nucleotides, the CDR3 is TGTGCCTGGAGCCGGGACAGTGATCAGCCCCAGCATTTT.

This clone showed up just a few times. CDR3 coding DNA: TGTGCCAGCGCTCGGCAGGGCGGGAACACTGAAGCTTTCTTT. Translating gives CASARQGGNTEAFF. The J gene is TRBJ1-1, the V gene TRBV7-8; weak D call: TRBD1 (5 bases). The CDR3 length is 14 residues. CDR1 and CDR2 from the germline V gene are SGHVS and FQNEAQ. V shed 8 bases and J shed 1 base, with 14 bases lying between them. Filled out from reference TRBV7-8 and TRBJ1-1, the complete variable domain reads GAGVSQSPRYKVAKRGQDVALRCDPISGHVSLFWYQQALGQGPEFLTYFQNEAQLDKSGLPSDRFFAERPEGSVSTLKIQRTQQEDSAVYLCASARQGGNTEAFFGQGTRLTVV.

The rearrangement joins TRBV13 to TRBJ2-7; 10 bases are shared with TRBD2. With V trimmed by 2 bases and J by 5 bases, 9 bases remained unmatched. The CDR3 is 16 residues long. The germline gives CDR1 PRHDT, CDR2 FYEKMQ (reference sequence). The CDR3 here is CASSLREREGIDEQYF. The DNA for the CDR3 is TGTGCCAGCAGCTTAAGAGAGCGGGAGGGAATCGACGAGCAGTACTTC.

The rearrangement links TRBV3-1 (or the pseudogene TRBV3-2) to TRBJ2-3, with a weak D call TRBD2 (5 bases). Per germline, CDR1 LGHDT and CDR2 YNNKEL (reference sequence). V dropped 5 bases and J dropped 5 bases, with 11 bases sitting between them. The CDR3 is 13 residues long. The CDR3 loop is CASSYTSGDTQYF. The CDR3, as DNA: TGTGCCAGCAGCTACACTAGTGGAGATACGCAGTATTTT.

The chain uses TRBV5-1 and TRBJ2-7; D remains ambiguous. V shed 0 bases and J shed 3 bases, with 4 bases lying between them. The CDR3 spans 12 residues. Germline loops: CDR1 SGHRS, CDR2 YFSETQ. This CDR3 is CASSLDNYEQYF. In nucleotides, the CDR3 is TGCGCCAGCAGCTTGGACAACTACGAGCAGTACTTC.

V is TRBV19 and J is TRBJ2-2, with 9 bases that match TRBD2. CDR3 size: 16 residues. Germline V gives CDR1 LNHDA, CDR2 SQIVND (reference sequence). V dropped 3 bases and J dropped 8; count of bases not matched to a gene: 10. DNA of the CDR3: TGTGCCAGTAGTATCAGAGTAGCGGGAGAAAGGGGGGAGCTGTTTTTT. This gives the protein CASSIRVAGERGELFF. The full variable domain, rest sourced from reference TRBV19 and TRBJ2-2, is DGGITQSPKYLFRKEGQNVTLSCEQNLNHDAMYWYRQDPGQGLRLIYYSQIVNDFQKGDIAEGYSVSREKKESFPLTVTSAQKNPTAFYLCASSIRVAGERGELFFGEGSRLTVL.

The V and J genes are TRBV12-3 or TRBV12-4 and TRBJ1-1; D gene uncertain. Trimming took off 6 bases at V and 1 base at J, with 9 bases between the two ends. This CDR3 spans 13 amino acids. The CDR3 is CASRLSANTEAFF. DNA of the CDR3: TGTGCCAGCAGACTCTCTGCGAACACTGAAGCTTTCTTT.

The gene calls are TRBV5-1 and TRBJ2-1; D unresolved. The CDR3 extends over 11 amino acids. V was trimmed by 4 bases and J by 6 bases, leaving 5 bases between them. From germline, CDR1 is SGHRS and CDR2 YFSETQ. CDR3 sequence: CASSQLNEQFF. The CDR3 coding sequence is TGCGCCAGCAGCCAACTCAATGAGCAGTTCTTC. The whole variable domain, filled in from reference TRBV5-1 and TRBJ2-1, reads KAGVTQTPRYLIKTRGQQVTLSCSPISGHRSVSWYQQTPGQGLQFLFEYFSETQRNKGNFPGRFSGRQFSNSRSEMNVSTLELGDSALYLCASSQLNEQFFGPGTRLTVL.

The gene calls are TRBV11-2 and TRBJ2-2, with D perhaps matching TRBD1 (6 bases). V was shortened by 7 bases and J by 0 bases, with 12 bases between the two germline ends. This CDR3 spans 15 amino acids. Germline assignment: CDR1 SGHAT and CDR2 FQNNGV. This CDR3 is CASILGAANTGELFF. CDR3 nucleotide sequence: TGTGCCAGCATCCTGGGGGCGGCGAACACCGGGGAGCTGTTTTTT.

The V and J genes are TRBV11-2 and TRBJ1-1; D is uncertain. This CDR3 has 13 amino acids. Trimming took off 1 base at V and 4 bases at J, with 7 bases between the two ends. The germline CDR1 and CDR2 sequences are SGHAT and FQNNGV. The CDR3 coding sequence is TGTGCCAGCAGCTTAGGAGGAACCACTGAAGCTTTCTTT. Amino acids: CASSLGGTTEAFF. Drawing the rest from reference TRBV11-2 and TRBJ1-1, the complete variable domain is EAGVAQSPRYKIIEKRQSVAFWCNPISGHATLYWYQQILGQGPKLLIQFQNNGVVDDSQLPKDRFSAERLKGVDSTLKIQPAKLEDSAVYLCASSLGGTTEAFFGQGTRLTVV.

The V call is TRBV5-6, the J call TRBJ1-2, with TRBD1 matching 8 bases. This CDR3 has 14 amino acids. Germline assignment: CDR1 SGHDT and CDR2 YYEEEE. V was pared by 2 bases and J by 7 bases, with 7 bases of the junction left unmatched. CDR3 loop: CASSFTDRESGYTF. CDR3 coding DNA: TGTGCCAGCAGCTTCACGGACAGGGAGAGTGGCTACACCTTC.